This T cell receptor (beta chain) originates from a study of T cell responses to AZD1222 COVID-19 vaccine. Here immunoSEQ multiplex PCR was the method, and the copy in TCRdb shows in-frame clones only, minus some. The sample has more than 90,000 clones; around 89% are singletons. As to this clone: Its antigen is unknown.

Overall study findings and caveats: Females outnumbered males among donors, who were mostly white British; clonal diversity was possibly underestimated.

This CDR3 has 15 residues. Trimming pared 6 bases from V and 1 base from J, leaving 16 bases between. CDR1 MNHEY and CDR2 SVGAGI come from the germline V gene. This TCR came from an adult who received the AZD1222 COVID-19 vaccine. The material sequenced was peripheral blood, taken 28 days after the second AZD1222 dose. V and J are TRBV6-5 and TRBJ2-7; unclear D gene. CDR3 loop: CASSSPTRRSYEQYF. The CDR3 region has the DNA TGTGCCAGCAGCTCCCCGACTCGACGATCCTACGAGCAGTACTTC.